The entry below describes one T cell receptor beta chain. Its target is unknown. A second roughly 6 to 12 cycle PCR used barcoded and J-beta primers. Each single sample gave us at least 3 million CDR3-containing paired-end reads. One entry per CDR3 protein results from TCRdb running MiXCR on the 5' RACE reads. The sample gives just over 800,000 distinct CDR3 sequences, approximately 59% of which show up once; 28% is in the top ten. The sample originates from a study of blood T cells in healthy people across ages. Notes on the study in general: Per million T cells, TCR beta diversity dropped roughly linearly as age increased.

There are 15 residues in the CDR3. CDR1 MDHEN and CDR2 SYDVKM come from the germline V gene. The V gene end was trimmed by 7 bases and the J gene end by 4 bases; junction bases not matched to a gene: 11. This TCR was sampled from a man aged 25-45 years in good health. The chain recombines TRBV28 with TRBJ2-7, with 9 bases that match TRBD1. The specimen was blood. The CDR3 sequence is CASTALGTGSYEQYF. The CDR3 DNA reads TGTGCCAGCACTGCCCTTGGGACAGGGTCATACGAGCAGTACTTC.